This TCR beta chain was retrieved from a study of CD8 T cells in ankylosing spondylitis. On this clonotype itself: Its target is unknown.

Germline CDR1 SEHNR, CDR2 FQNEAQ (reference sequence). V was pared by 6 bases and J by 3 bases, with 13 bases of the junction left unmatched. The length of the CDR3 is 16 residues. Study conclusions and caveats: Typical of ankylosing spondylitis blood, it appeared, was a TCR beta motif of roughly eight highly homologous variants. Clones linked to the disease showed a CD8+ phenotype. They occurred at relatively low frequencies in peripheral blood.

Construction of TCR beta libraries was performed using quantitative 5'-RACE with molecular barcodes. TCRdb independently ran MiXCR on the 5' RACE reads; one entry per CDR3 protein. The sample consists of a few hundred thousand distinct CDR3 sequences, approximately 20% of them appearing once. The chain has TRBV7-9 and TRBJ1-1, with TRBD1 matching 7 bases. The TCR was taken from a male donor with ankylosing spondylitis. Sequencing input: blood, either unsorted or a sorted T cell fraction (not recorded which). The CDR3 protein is CASSYPPGQWHTEAFF. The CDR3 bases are TGTGCCAGCAGTTACCCCCCGGGACAGTGGCACACTGAAGCTTTCTTT.